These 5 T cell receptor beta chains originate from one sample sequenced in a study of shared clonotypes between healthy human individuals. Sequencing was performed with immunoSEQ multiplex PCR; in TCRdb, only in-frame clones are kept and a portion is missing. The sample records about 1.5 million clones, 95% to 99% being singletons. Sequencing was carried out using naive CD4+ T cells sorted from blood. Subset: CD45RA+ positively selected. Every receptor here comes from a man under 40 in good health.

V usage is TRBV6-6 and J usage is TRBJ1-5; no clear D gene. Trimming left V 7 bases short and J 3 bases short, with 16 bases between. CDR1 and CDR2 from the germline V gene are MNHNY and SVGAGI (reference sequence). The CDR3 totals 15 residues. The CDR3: CASILTSGANQPQHF. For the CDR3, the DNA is TGTGCCAGCATCTTAACCTCAGGAGCCAATCAGCCCCAGCATTTT.

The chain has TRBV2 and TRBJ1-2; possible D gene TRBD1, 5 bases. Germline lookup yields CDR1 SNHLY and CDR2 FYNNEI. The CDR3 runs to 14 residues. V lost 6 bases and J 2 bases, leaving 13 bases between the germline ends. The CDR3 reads CASSRQGFNYGYTF. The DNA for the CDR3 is TGTGCCAGCAGCCGGCAGGGCTTCAACTATGGCTACACCTTC.

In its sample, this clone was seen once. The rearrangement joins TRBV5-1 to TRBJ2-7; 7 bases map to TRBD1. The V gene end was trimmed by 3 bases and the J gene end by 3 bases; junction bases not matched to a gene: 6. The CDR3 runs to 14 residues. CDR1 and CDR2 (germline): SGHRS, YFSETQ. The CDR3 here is CASSYQRTGYEQYF. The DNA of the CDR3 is TGCGCCAGCAGCTATCAAAGGACAGGCTACGAGCAGTACTTC.

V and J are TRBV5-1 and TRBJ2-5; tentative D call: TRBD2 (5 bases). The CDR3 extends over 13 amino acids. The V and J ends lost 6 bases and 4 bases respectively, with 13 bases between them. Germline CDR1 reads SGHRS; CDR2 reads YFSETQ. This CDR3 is CASNLGVRETQYF. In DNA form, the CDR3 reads TGCGCCAGCAACCTCGGGGTGAGAGAGACCCAGTACTTC.

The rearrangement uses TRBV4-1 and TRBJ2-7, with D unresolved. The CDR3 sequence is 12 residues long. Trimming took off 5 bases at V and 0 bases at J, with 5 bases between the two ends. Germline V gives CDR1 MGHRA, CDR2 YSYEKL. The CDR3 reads CASSLNSYEQYF. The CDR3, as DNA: TGCGCCAGCAGCTTGAACTCCTACGAGCAGTACTTC.